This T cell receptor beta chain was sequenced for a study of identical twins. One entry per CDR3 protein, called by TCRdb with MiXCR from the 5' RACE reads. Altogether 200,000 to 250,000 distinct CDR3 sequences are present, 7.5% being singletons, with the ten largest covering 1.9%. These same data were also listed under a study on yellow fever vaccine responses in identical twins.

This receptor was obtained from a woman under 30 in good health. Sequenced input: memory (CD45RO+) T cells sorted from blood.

Written as DNA, the CDR3 is TGTGCCAGCAGTTACTCTATCCGGATCCCTAAAACAAACATTCAGTACTTC. Amino acids: CASSYSIRIPKTNIQYF. The chain links TRBV6-5 to TRBJ2-4; D gene unclear. The CDR3 covers 17 residues. V lost 0 bases and J 6 bases, leaving 18 bases between the germline ends. Germline V CDR1 and CDR2: MNHEY, SVGAGI.